Shown below are 10 T cell receptor beta chains from a single sample sequenced in a study of spatial heterogeneity in lung cancer. TCRdb used MiXCR to reprocess the 5' RACE reads, holding one entry per CDR3 protein. The sample gives just under 95,000 distinct CDR3 sequences, approximately 12% of which show up once; 35% to 50% is in the top ten. Sample time point: sample taken at primary tumor resection. The source material was PBMCs, sampled at surgery. All receptors derive from a male donor with early-stage non-small cell lung cancer.

Ten or more counts support this clonotype. The rearrangement uses TRBV4-3 and TRBJ2-6; D ambiguous. V lost 4 bases, J lost 1 base, and 8 bases lay in between. The length of the CDR3 is 15 residues. Germline V lookup: CDR1 LGHNA, CDR2 YSLEER. CDR3 sequence reads: CASSLLSSGANVLTF. The CDR3 DNA sequence: TGCGCCAGCAGCCTGCTATCGTCTGGGGCCAACGTCCTGACTTTC.

This chain connects TRBV11-2 to TRBJ2-1, with 8 bases fitting TRBD2. The CDR3 is 16 residues long. The trim removed 6 bases at V and 0 bases at J, leaving 7 bases unmatched. The germline gives CDR1 SGHAT, CDR2 FQNNGV. CDR3 residues: CASRRLAGSSYNEQFF. The CDR3 nucleotides are TGTGCCAGCAGACGATTAGCGGGGAGCTCCTACAATGAGCAGTTCTTC.

This clonotype was found many times. The chain has TRBV5-1 and TRBJ1-1; a possible D gene is TRBD1 (5 bases). This CDR3 spans 14 amino acids. Germline V gene data show CDR1 as SGHRS and CDR2 as YFSETQ. The V gene lost 0 bases and the J gene lost 4 bases, with 10 bases spanning the gap. This CDR3 is CASSLASGGTEAFF. The CDR3 DNA sequence: TGCGCCAGCAGCTTGGCCAGCGGGGGCACTGAAGCTTTCTTT.

The chain has TRBV6-2 or TRBV6-3 and TRBJ2-7, with 9 bases fitting TRBD1. This CDR3 spans 14 amino acids. V shed 6 bases, J shed 3 bases, and the junction held 6 bases outside the gene matches. Germline V gene lookup returns CDR1 MNHEY and CDR2 SVGEGT. The CDR3 nucleotides read TGTGCCAGCAGCTCCGACAGGGGGTTCTACGAGCAGTACTTC. It specifies CASSSDRGFYEQYF.

The chain uses TRBV7-2 and TRBJ1-4; D uncertain. The V end lost 3 bases, the J end lost 4 bases, and 6 bases lay between the germline ends. The CDR3 is 13 amino acids. Per germline, CDR1 SGHTA and CDR2 FQGNSA. CDR3 sequence (DNA): TGTGCCAGCAGCTTCGACTATAATGAAAAACTGTTTTTT. Translating it yields CASSFDYNEKLFF.

Written as DNA, the CDR3 is TGTGCCAACAGCCCGCGGGCTAGCGGTTACAATGAGCAGTTCTTC. Residues: CANSPRASGYNEQFF. The chain employs TRBV27 and TRBJ2-1; 7 nucleotides match TRBD2. The CDR3 runs 15 residues. V gave up 10 bases and J gave up 4 bases; unmatched junction bases: 13. Germline V gene lookup returns CDR1 MNHEY and CDR2 SMNVEV (reference sequence).

The rearrangement joins TRBV7-9 to TRBJ1-4; 12 nucleotides align to TRBD1. This CDR3 is built from 16 residues. Unmatched junction bases numbered 8, after V lost 5 bases and J lost 7 bases. CDR1 and CDR2 from the germline V gene are SEHNR and FQNEAQ (reference sequence). The DNA for the CDR3 is TGTGCCAGCAGCCTCCCGGGACAGGGGGCAGTTGAAAAACTGTTTTTT. The encoded protein is CASSLPGQGAVEKLFF.

The V gene is TRBV18, the J gene TRBJ1-5, with D unclear. Trimming stripped 2 bases from V and 2 bases from J, with 10 bases between. Germline V gives CDR1 KGHSH, CDR2 LQKENI. This CDR3 has 15 amino acids. CDR3 sequence (DNA): TGTGCCAGCTCACCAGGGGATGGGGGCAATCAGCCCCAGCATTTT. Translation: CASSPGDGGNQPQHF.

The rearrangement joins TRBV12-3 or TRBV12-4 to TRBJ1-3, with TRBD1 matching 8 bases. Trimming removed 5 bases from V and 2 bases from J; junction bases left unmatched: 17. CDR3 length equals 19 residues. Written as DNA, the CDR3 is TGTGCCAGCAGTCTCAGTGTTAGCTGGACAGGGTTCACTGGAAACACCATATATTTT. This encodes CASSLSVSWTGFTGNTIYF.

The chain uses TRBV28 and TRBJ2-2, with unresolved D. Deletions cut 5 bases from V and 4 bases from J, with 11 bases between. CDR1 and CDR2 from the germline V gene are MDHEN and SYDVKM. CDR3 length: 14 amino acids. The CDR3 bases are TGTGCCAGCAGTCCGCCGGGCCTCACCGGGGAGCTGTTTTTT. This encodes CASSPPGLTGELFF.